The sequence of this TCR beta chain was determined in a study of cytomegalovirus exposure and HLA in healthy donors. Study-wide points: One later analysis, an examination of the 90 to 150 validation repertoires, found that first-cohort TCR clusters tended to co-occur in them.

Generated by immunoSEQ multiplex PCR, the TCRdb table keeps only in-frame clones and is missing some. Here the sample spans under 300,000 clones, about 86% being singletons. The germline V gene has CDR1 MGHDK and CDR2 SYGVNS. The CDR3 runs 12 residues. V lost 8 bases to trimming and J lost 2 bases, with 9 bases between them. As concerns this clone: Its antigen is undetermined.

Sequencing was done on a sample of PBMCs. The V and J genes are TRBV25-1 and TRBJ1-1, with D perhaps matching TRBD1 (6 bases). This clonotype was obtained from a woman younger than 35 in good health and CMV-seronegative. As DNA, the CDR3 is TGTGCCAGCGTCAGGGGTAACACTGAAGCTTTCTTT. Translating it yields CASVRGNTEAFF.